This T cell receptor (beta chain) was recorded in a study of control samples from healthy donors and cancer patients. CDR3 length: 13 amino acids. Per germline, CDR1 LGHNA and CDR2 YNFKEQ. V gave up 0 bases and J gave up 3 bases, with 6 bases separating them. Data came from immunoSEQ multiplex PCR; TCRdb stores just in-frame clones and leaves some out. The sample shows around 120,000 clones, about 95% of them seen only once. V gene TRBV4-2 combines with J gene TRBJ2-7; D perhaps matches TRBD2 (5 bases). Sequencing used blood. This clonotype was sampled from a man between 25 and 39 years old in good health. The CDR3 bases are TGTGCCAGCAGCCAAGATCGGGGCTACGAGCAGTACTTC. It specifies CASSQDRGYEQYF.